The 18 T cell receptor beta chains below come from one sample, sequenced in a study of shared clonotypes between healthy human individuals. TCRdb's table, derived via immunoSEQ multiplex PCR, lists solely in-frame clones and lacks some. The sample records around 2.1 million clones, about 93% being singletons. The naive CD8 subset, CD45RO-negative cells positively selected for CCR7, excluded terminally differentiated effector memory CD45RA+ cells. Material for sequencing was naive CD8+ T cells from PBMCs. These receptors were taken from a man between 18 and 29 years old in good health. Some clones in this sample may be carry-over from other donors' samples.

This chain joins TRBV9 and TRBJ2-2; TRBD2 matches 11 bases. V shed 0 bases and J 5 bases; nucleotides not matched to a gene: 0. Looked up from germline, CDR1 is SGDLS and CDR2 is YYNGEE. This CDR3 has 15 residues. CDR3 in DNA: TGTGCCAGCAGCGTAGCTAGCGGGAGGACCGGGGAGCTGTTTTTT. Its translation: CASSVASGRTGELFF.

The gene calls are TRBV12-2 and TRBJ1-5; the table's D call, TRBD1, was not checked against the DNA. TRBV12-2 is shown as a pseudogene. The length of the CDR3 is 18 residues. CDR3 residues: CASRLSPPTRSNNQPQHF. CDR3 coding DNA: TGTGCAAGTCGCTTATCCCCCCCAACACGCTCCAACAATCAGCCCCAGCATTTT.

The chain has TRBV2 and TRBJ2-7; either TRBD1 or TRBD2 may supply D (6 bases each). Germline V gene sequence: CDR1 SNHLY, CDR2 FYNNEI. V lost 7 bases, J lost 0 bases, and 13 bases lay in between. The CDR3 length is 14 residues. The CDR3 loop reads CASIPGDSSYEQYF. CDR3 coding DNA: TGTGCCAGCATCCCAGGGGACTCCTCCTACGAGCAGTACTTC.

V and J are TRBV7-6 and TRBJ2-7; D gene uncertain. Germline CDR1 reads SGHVS; CDR2 reads FNYEAQ. The V and J ends lost 1 base and 5 bases respectively, with 9 bases between them. The CDR3 contains 13 residues. CDR3: CASSLERSHEQYF. Written as DNA, the CDR3 is TGTGCCAGCAGCTTAGAGAGGTCCCACGAGCAGTACTTC.

The chain has TRBV29-1 and TRBJ1-2, with 8 bases identical to TRBD1. After removal of 7 bases from V and 4 bases from J, the junction contained 11 bases not matched to a gene. Looked up from germline, CDR1 is SQVTM and CDR2 is ANQGSEA. The CDR3 loop spans 14 amino acids. In nucleotides, the CDR3 is TGCAGCGCTGTGGCAGGGGGCTCTTTCTATGGCTACACCTTC. Protein product: CSAVAGGSFYGYTF.

In DNA, the CDR3 is TGTGCCAGCAGTCAAATAAGGACAGGGTTCTTCTACGAGCAGTACTTC. It codes for CASSQIRTGFFYEQYF. This chain links TRBV27 with TRBJ2-7; TRBD1 agrees at 8 bases. Germline CDR1 MNHEY, CDR2 SMNVEV (reference sequence). The CDR3 runs to 16 residues. V lost 5 bases to trimming and J lost 3 bases; unmatched junction nucleotides: 12.

V usage is TRBV19 and J usage is TRBJ2-7; 7 bases align to TRBD2. This CDR3 is built from 17 residues. Germline V gene lookup returns CDR1 LNHDA and CDR2 SQIVND (reference sequence). V lost 3 bases to trimming and J lost 6 bases; unmatched junction nucleotides: 17. DNA of the CDR3: TGTGCCAGTAGTATCGGAGGATCGGCGGGGGAGCCCCGCGAGCAGTACTTC. Protein: CASSIGGSAGEPREQYF.

Here the CDR3 reads CASSSRRGGETQYF. The CDR3, as DNA: TGTGCCAGCAGCTCCAGGCGGGGAGGGGAGACCCAGTACTTC. The rearrangement links TRBV7-6 to TRBJ2-5, with 7 bases aligning to TRBD2. Germline V gene lookup returns CDR1 SGHVS and CDR2 FNYEAQ. This CDR3 is 14 amino acids long. After removal of 4 bases from V and 5 bases from J, the junction contained 7 bases not matched to a gene.

Of note for this clone: Other DNA sequences within the sample encode an identical CDR3. V is TRBV5-6 and J is TRBJ2-7; no firm D call. This CDR3 has 12 amino acids. V lost 2 bases to trimming and J lost 0 bases, with 3 bases between them. In germline, CDR1 is SGHDT, CDR2 YYEEEE. The CDR3 spells CASSLNSYEQYF. CDR3 nucleotide sequence: TGTGCCAGCAGCTTAAACTCCTACGAGCAGTACTTC.

The chain recombines TRBV6-1 with TRBJ2-1, with D possibly matching TRBD1 (5 bases). This CDR3 spans 14 amino acids. CDR1 and CDR2 (germline): MNHNS, SASEGT. Deletions cut 10 bases from V and 3 bases from J, with 16 bases between. CDR3 coding DNA: TGTGCCACCCAGGATACAGGAAGCTACAATGAGCAGTTCTTC. Its protein is CATQDTGSYNEQFF.

CDR3 nucleotides: TGTGCCGCGGGGGGGAGTCAGCCCCAGCATTTT. Its translation is CAAGGSQPQHF. V is TRBV6-5 and J is TRBJ1-5; D possibly corresponds to TRBD1 (5 bases). The germline V gene has CDR1 MNHEY and CDR2 SVGAGI. The CDR3 is 11 residues long. Trimming shortened V by 11 bases and J by 6 bases, and 11 bases separated the two germline ends.

This chain connects TRBV6-6 to TRBJ1-2, with TRBD1 matching 7 bases. V shed 6 bases and J 3 bases; nucleotides not matched to a gene: 4. The germline V gene encodes CDR1 MNHNY and CDR2 SVGAGI (reference sequence). This CDR3 is built from 13 residues. DNA of the CDR3: TGTGCCAGCAGAACAACAGGGGACTATGGCTACACCTTC. It codes for CASRTTGDYGYTF.

This chain joins TRBV29-1 and TRBJ2-3, with D tentatively TRBD1 or TRBD2 (5 bases each). CDR1 is SQVTM and CDR2 is ANQGSEA in the germline V gene. Trimming took off 4 bases at V and 2 bases at J, with 19 bases between the two ends. This CDR3 has 16 amino acids. This chain's CDR3 is CSVGKGPADITDTQYF. The CDR3 DNA reads as TGCAGCGTTGGTAAGGGGCCAGCGGACATCACAGATACGCAGTATTTT.

The chain couples TRBV10-3 to TRBJ2-7; 8 bases are shared with TRBD2. The junction had 2 bases not matched to a gene; V was cut back by 4 bases and J by 3 bases. The CDR3 extends over 13 amino acids. CDR1 ENHRY and CDR2 SYGVKD come from the germline V gene. Here the CDR3 DNA reads TGTGCCATCAGTGCGGGAGGGGGCTACGAGCAGTACTTC. This sequence encodes CAISAGGGYEQYF.

V usage is TRBV10-3 and J usage is TRBJ2-3; D may be TRBD2 (6 bases). This CDR3 spans 17 amino acids. Germline V gives CDR1 ENHRY, CDR2 SYGVKD. V lost 4 bases and J lost 2, with 19 bases in between. CDR3 coding DNA: TGTGCCATCAGTGGTTCACTAGGAGGGACTTACACAGATACGCAGTATTTT. Its protein is CAISGSLGGTYTDTQYF.

The rearrangement uses TRBV5-1 and TRBJ2-7; TRBD1 aligns across 8 bases. CDR1 is SGHRS and CDR2 is YFSETQ in the germline V gene. The CDR3 consists of 13 residues. With V trimmed by 4 bases and J by 7 bases, 7 bases remained unmatched. The CDR3 DNA is TGCGCCAGCAGCCCAACAGGACAGGGTGAGCAGTACTTC. Its protein product is CASSPTGQGEQYF. Combining the CDR3 with reference TRBV5-1 and TRBJ2-7 gives the whole variable domain KAGVTQTPRYLIKTRGQQVTLSCSPISGHRSVSWYQQTPGQGLQFLFEYFSETQRNKGNFPGRFSGRQFSNSRSEMNVSTLELGDSALYLCASSPTGQGEQYFGPGTRLTVT.

Details on this clone: Distinct nucleotide sequences in the sample also encode this CDR3. V is TRBV30 and J is TRBJ2-7, with a possible D match to TRBD1 (6 bases). CDR1 and CDR2 from the germline V gene are GTSNPN and SVGIG (reference sequence). V was shortened by 3 bases and J by 3 bases, with 6 bases between the two germline ends. The CDR3 has 11 amino acids. The CDR3 DNA is TGTGCCTGGAGGGACAGCTACGAGCAGTACTTC. Amino acids: CAWRDSYEQYF.

This clone has just one count. The V and J genes are TRBV7-9 and TRBJ2-7; 11 bases align to TRBD2. The CDR3 has 15 amino acids. CDR1 SEHNR and CDR2 FQNEAQ come from the germline V gene (reference sequence). Trimming took 5 bases from V and 4 from J; bases not matched to a gene: 7. The CDR3 spells CASSTSTSGRYEQYF. DNA of the CDR3: TGTGCCAGCAGCACGTCCACTAGCGGGAGATACGAGCAGTACTTC.